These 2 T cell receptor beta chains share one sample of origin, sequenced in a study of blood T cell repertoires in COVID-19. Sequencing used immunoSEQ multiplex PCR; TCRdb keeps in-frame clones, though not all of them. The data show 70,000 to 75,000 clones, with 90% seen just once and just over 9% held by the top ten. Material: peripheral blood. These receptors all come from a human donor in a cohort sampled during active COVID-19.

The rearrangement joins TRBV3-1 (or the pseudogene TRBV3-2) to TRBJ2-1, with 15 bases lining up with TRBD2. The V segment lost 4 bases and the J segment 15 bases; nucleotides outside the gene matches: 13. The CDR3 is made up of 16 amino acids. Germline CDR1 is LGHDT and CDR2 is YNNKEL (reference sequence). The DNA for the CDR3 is TGTGCCAGCAGCCCCTTTTTGGGGACTAGCGGGAGGATTCGGTTCTTC. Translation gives CASSPFLGTSGRIRFF.

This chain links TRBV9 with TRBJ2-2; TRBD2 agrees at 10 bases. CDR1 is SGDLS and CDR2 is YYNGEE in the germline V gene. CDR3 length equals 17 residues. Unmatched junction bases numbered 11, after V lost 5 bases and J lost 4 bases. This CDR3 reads CASRSGASGSPTGELFF. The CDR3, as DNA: TGTGCCAGCAGATCTGGTGCTAGCGGGAGTCCCACCGGGGAGCTGTTTTTT.